In this sample, the clone carrying this TCR beta chain turned up a few times. The target antigen is unknown. This entry is derived from a study of T cells in Graves' hyperthyroidism and ophthalmopathy. Overall study results and limits: Onset of ophthalmopathy came a median around 6.5 months after the model predicted it. Stable hyperthyroidism was told apart from ophthalmopathy by a model built on 13 V-J features. Most thyroid-expanded clonotypes above 0.001 were also found in blood.

Blood from later-ophthalmopathy patients was taken at first hyperthyroidism diagnosis. Researchers took RNA transcripts and amplified the TCR beta CDR3 regions from them. HTBI primers drove first-round RT-PCR of the TCR CDR3. TCRdb processed the multiplex PCR reads anew with MiXCR; each CDR3 protein has one entry. The data contain 300,000 to 450,000 distinct CDR3 sequences, about a sixth of them seen just once; the ten biggest clones take up 30% to 40%. Germline values: CDR1 SNHLY, CDR2 FYNNEI. The CDR3 runs to 13 residues. V shed 9 bases and J shed 0 bases, with 9 bases lying between them. The sequence derives from a woman aged 25 to 45 with Graves' hyperthyroidism that later progressed to Graves' ophthalmopathy. This chain joins TRBV2 and TRBJ2-1; no clear D. The specimen was blood. CDR3 coding DNA: TGTGCCAGTCCCACGAGCTCCTACAATGAGCAGTTCTTC. It translates to CASPTSSYNEQFF.